A selection of T cell receptor beta chains follows, all from one sample in a study of T cell responses to AZD1222 COVID-19 vaccine. Some clones are missing from TCRdb's copy, which holds only in-frame ones; the method was immunoSEQ multiplex PCR. The sample holds 95,000 to 130,000 clones, approximately 85% seen once. The specimen was peripheral blood, collected on day 0 of MenACWY control vaccination. Every receptor here comes from an adult in good health. The CDR3 runs from the conserved cysteine through the conserved F or W. The D gene is left open where the match is weak. A clone size is listed for some rows: how often the clone was seen (once, few, many), or a class if it is expanded.

cdr3_nt,cdr3_aa,d_call,clone_size,v_call,j_call
TGTGCCAGCACTGTCCGGGACAGGGGTAGGCATGGCTACACCTTC,CASTVRDRGRHGYTF,TRBD1,NA,TRBV6-5,TRBJ1-2
TGTGCCAGCAGTTACCTAGGACAGGGGGCGGAGACCCAGTACTTC,CASSYLGQGAETQYF,TRBD1,NA,TRBV6-5,TRBJ2-5
TGTGCCAGCAGTGACAGGGTCCACGGCTACACCTTC,CASSDRVHGYTF,NA,NA,TRBV6-1,TRBJ1-2
TGTGCCAGCAGCAGACAGGGGCACTACGAGCAGTACTTC,CASSRQGHYEQYF,TRBD1,few,TRBV6-5,TRBJ2-7
TGTGCCAGCAGTCCAGGACACTCGAACACTGAAGCTTTCTTT,CASSPGHSNTEAFF,NA,NA,TRBV7-3,TRBJ1-1
TGTGCCAGCAGTTTGGGGACTCCCCCAGATACGCAGTATTTT,CASSLGTPPDTQYF,NA,NA,TRBV27,TRBJ2-3
TGTGCCAGTAGTTCCCGAGGACAGGGAACTAATGAAAAACTGTTTTTT,CASSSRGQGTNEKLFF,TRBD1,NA,TRBV19,TRBJ1-4
TGCGCCAGCAGCCAAGATAGGAACAAAGGATATGGCTACACCTTC,CASSQDRNKGYGYTF,NA,NA,TRBV4-3,TRBJ1-2
TGTGCCAGCAGGGACCAGGCCCTCGGGGGCTATGGCTACACCTTC,CASRDQALGGYGYTF,NA,NA,TRBV2,TRBJ1-2
TGTGCCAGCAGTTGGGCAGCCGGACAGTTAAATGGCTACACCTTC,CASSWAAGQLNGYTF,NA,NA,TRBV28,TRBJ1-2
TGCGCCAGCAGTAGGGGACAGGGAGAATTGAGGGAGACCCAGTACTTC,CASSRGQGELRETQYF,TRBD1,NA,TRBV4-1,TRBJ2-5
TGTGCCAGCAGCTTGGAAGGGCTCCTCCAAGAGACCCAGTACTTC,CASSLEGLLQETQYF,NA,NA,TRBV5-8,TRBJ2-5
TGTGCCAGCAGGGATCCTTACAGGGGGGACTATGGCTACACCTTC,CASRDPYRGDYGYTF,TRBD1,few,TRBV28,TRBJ1-2
TGTGCCAGCAGCTACCTCCAGGGGCGAATGAACACTGAAGCTTTCTTT,CASSYLQGRMNTEAFF,NA,NA,TRBV5-4,TRBJ1-1
TGTGCCAGCAGCTCCATTTACGAGCAGTACTTC,CASSSIYEQYF,NA,NA,TRBV11-2,TRBJ2-7
TGTGCCTGGGGACCCGGACAGGGATACAATGAGCAGTTCTTC,CAWGPGQGYNEQFF,TRBD1,NA,TRBV30,TRBJ2-1
TGTGCCAGCAGGGATTTCAGGGTCACTGAAGCTTTCTTT,CASRDFRVTEAFF,NA,NA,TRBV27,TRBJ1-1
TGTGCCAGCAGTTTAATCCTCGAAAAACTGTTTTTT,CASSLILEKLFF,NA,NA,TRBV12-3/TRBV12-4,TRBJ1-4
TGTGCCAGCAGCCCAACCCCGGGACAGGTTTTCACAGATACGCAGTATTTT,CASSPTPGQVFTDTQYF,TRBD1,once,TRBV7-9,TRBJ2-3
TGTGCCAGCAGTTTCACACTCGTGGGCGAGCAGTACTTC,CASSFTLVGEQYF,NA,NA,TRBV7-6,TRBJ2-7
TGTGCCAGCAGCAGGGACAGGGGAGGCTACGAGCAGTACTTC,CASSRDRGGYEQYF,TRBD1,NA,TRBV11-1,TRBJ2-7
TGTGCCACCAGTGATTGGACAGGGGGCTCCTACAATGAGCAGTTCTTC,CATSDWTGGSYNEQFF,TRBD1,NA,TRBV24-1,TRBJ2-1
TGCAGCGTAGGACTAGCGGGGGGGACCGGGGAGCTGTTTTTT,CSVGLAGGTGELFF,TRBD2,NA,TRBV29-1,TRBJ2-2
TGTGCCTGGAGTGTACGAGGGACAGGGGGCGTAGGTGGCTACACCTTC,CAWSVRGTGGVGGYTF,TRBD1,NA,TRBV30,TRBJ1-2
TGCGCCAGCAGCCACGAAGGGAGGCGGGACATGCGATACTTC,CASSHEGRRDMRYF,NA,NA,TRBV4-1,TRBJ2-7
TGTGCCAGCAGTTACGGTCGTCCATTACGCCAGGGGCAGCCCCAGCATTTT,CASSYGRPLRQGQPQHF,NA,NA,TRBV6-2/TRBV6-3,TRBJ1-5
TGTGCCAGCGGTAACAGGGGGCAATACGAGCAGTACTTC,CASGNRGQYEQYF,TRBD1,NA,TRBV6-5,TRBJ2-7
TGTGCCAGCAGCCAAGGAGCAGAAAAACTGTTTTTT,CASSQGAEKLFF,NA,NA,TRBV3-1/TRBV3-2,TRBJ1-4
TGTGCCAGCAGTGAAAGAGCGGGGGGAACCACAGATACGCAGTATTTT,CASSERAGGTTDTQYF,TRBD2,NA,TRBV2,TRBJ2-3
TGTGCCAGCTCACCACCCGGGACAGGGGTCCTCTACGAGCAGTACTTC,CASSPPGTGVLYEQYF,TRBD1,few,TRBV18,TRBJ2-7
TGTGCCAGCAGCGTAGGGGTGACGAACACCGGGGAGCTGTTTTTT,CASSVGVTNTGELFF,NA,NA,TRBV9,TRBJ2-2
TGTGCCAGCACCCGGGGGGGCAATCAGCCCCAGCATTTT,CASTRGGNQPQHF,NA,once,TRBV6-6,TRBJ1-5
TGCAGCGTTGAAGCTAGCGGGGGGTCCCACTACAATGAGCAGTTCTTC,CSVEASGGSHYNEQFF,TRBD2,NA,TRBV29-1,TRBJ2-1
TGTGCCAGCAGCCACCGGGACAGCAATTCACCCCTCCACTTT,CASSHRDSNSPLHF,TRBD1,NA,TRBV11-1,TRBJ1-6
TGTGCCAGCAGTGAATATACGGACAGGGGCGGTGAGCAGTTCTTC,CASSEYTDRGGEQFF,TRBD1,NA,TRBV25-1,TRBJ2-1
TGTGCCAGCAGCTTGAGGCGGGGTGCAACTAATGAAAAACTGTTTTTT,CASSLRRGATNEKLFF,NA,NA,TRBV5-6,TRBJ1-4
TGTGCCAGCAGCTGGAGGACAACAGATACGCAGTATTTT,CASSWRTTDTQYF,NA,NA,TRBV7-9,TRBJ2-3
TGTGCCAGCTCACAAAACGTTCGGACAGCTAACTATGGCTACACCTTC,CASSQNVRTANYGYTF,NA,NA,TRBV18,TRBJ1-2
TGTGCCAGCAGTCTCTCCGGGGCCGGGGGGAATCAGCCCCAGCATTTT,CASSLSGAGGNQPQHF,NA,NA,TRBV11-2,TRBJ1-5
TGTGCCAGCAGCGTAGATACGGGGCCATATGGCTACACCTTC,CASSVDTGPYGYTF,NA,NA,TRBV9,TRBJ1-2
TGCGCCAGCAGCCAAGATCGCAGCGGGGGTTCACCCCTCCACTTT,CASSQDRSGGSPLHF,NA,few,TRBV4-3,TRBJ1-6
TGCGCCAGCAGACAGGGGAGCTCCTACGAGCAGTACTTC,CASRQGSSYEQYF,TRBD1,NA,TRBV10-2,TRBJ2-7
TGTGCCAGCGGGTCGGACAGGGGGTTTGAAAAACTGTTTTTT,CASGSDRGFEKLFF,TRBD1,NA,TRBV28,TRBJ1-4
TGTGCCACCAGTGATGCACCTAGCGGATACACCGGGGAGCTGTTTTTT,CATSDAPSGYTGELFF,TRBD2,NA,TRBV24-1,TRBJ2-2
TGCGCCAGCAGTGAGGATAGCACTGAAGCTTTCTTT,CASSEDSTEAFF,NA,NA,TRBV10-1,TRBJ1-1
TGTGCCAGCAGCACCTCGGGTCTCAGTACCGGGGAGCTGTTTTTT,CASSTSGLSTGELFF,NA,NA,TRBV11-1,TRBJ2-2
TGCAGCGTCCTGGGGTCTAGGGGCTACACCTTC,CSVLGSRGYTF,NA,NA,TRBV29-1,TRBJ1-2
TGTGCCACCAGTGATGGGACAACTAGGGAGACCCAGTACTTC,CATSDGTTRETQYF,NA,NA,TRBV24-1,TRBJ2-5
TGTGCCAGCAGCTCATCAGGGGAAAGGTCTGGAAACACCATATATTTT,CASSSSGERSGNTIYF,NA,few,TRBV5-6,TRBJ1-3
TGTGCCAGCAGTTACGGGTCTCCGGATAGCAATCAGCCCCAGCATTTT,CASSYGSPDSNQPQHF,NA,NA,TRBV6-5,TRBJ1-5
TGTGCCAGCAGCTTTGACAGCAGACGTGGCTACACCTTC,CASSFDSRRGYTF,NA,few,TRBV5-8,TRBJ1-2
TGTGCCAGCAGCGTACGAGGGTCCAATCCTCCCCGATCCAAAAACATTCAGTACTTC,CASSVRGSNPPRSKNIQYF,NA,once,TRBV9,TRBJ2-4
TGTGCCAGCTCACCACCGTGGGGGAGAAACAATGAGCAGTTCTTC,CASSPPWGRNNEQFF,NA,NA,TRBV18,TRBJ2-1